Following are 16 T cell receptor beta chains from one sample sequenced in a study of preoperative IRX-2 immunotherapy in early breast cancer. The treatment is: preoperative locoregional IRX-2 cytokine immunotherapy. Generated by immunoSEQ multiplex PCR, the TCRdb table keeps only in-frame clones and is missing some. The sample consists of tens of thousands of clones, 90% of them appearing once. Sampling was done from a patient treated with IRX-2 immunotherapy. These TCRs come from a human donor with breast cancer.

Only a few counts were recorded for this clone. This chain joins TRBV6-6 and TRBJ1-1; a possible D gene is TRBD1 (6 bases). The CDR3 runs to 15 residues. V was shortened by 3 bases and J by 4 bases, with 15 bases between the two germline ends. CDR1 and CDR2 (germline): MNHNY, SVGAGI (reference sequence). The CDR3 sequence: CASSYSGGGGTEAFF. The CDR3 coding sequence is TGTGCCAGCAGTTATTCGGGGGGCGGAGGCACTGAAGCTTTCTTT.

The gene calls are TRBV5-6 and TRBJ2-1, with D hard to call. The CDR3 length is 17 residues. Germline assignment: CDR1 SGHDT and CDR2 YYEEEE. Trimming removed 6 bases from V and 1 base from J, with 20 bases in between. CDR3 in DNA: TGTGCCAGCATCTCAGGTAACAAGGTCGGGTCCTACAATGAGCAGTTCTTC. Encoded protein: CASISGNKVGSYNEQFF.

The rearrangement links TRBV9 to TRBJ2-2; D call uncertain. Looked up from germline, CDR1 is SGDLS and CDR2 is YYNGEE. The CDR3 sequence is 11 residues long. V was clipped by 1 base and J by 10 bases, with 5 bases between them. The CDR3 sequence: CASSVPEELFF. The CDR3 DNA reads as TGTGCCAGCAGCGTACCGGAGGAGCTGTTTTTT.

The chain recombines TRBV5-4 with TRBJ2-3; no clear D. Between the trimmed V and J ends, which lost 2 bases and 3 bases, there was a span of 7 bases. This CDR3 region has 13 residues. Germline lookup yields CDR1 SGHNT and CDR2 YYREEE (reference sequence). The DNA for the CDR3 is TGTGCCAGCAGCTTACCCACGACAGATACGCAGTATTTT. Residues: CASSLPTTDTQYF.

This chain uses TRBV6-5 with TRBJ1-3; a possible D gene is TRBD1 (5 bases). The ends were cut back, 6 bases at V and 2 bases at J, with 11 bases in the middle. The germline gives CDR1 MNHEY, CDR2 SVGAGI. The CDR3 is 14 residues long. CDR3 amino acids: CASRSPGPGNTIYF. In nucleotides, the CDR3 is TGTGCCAGCAGGTCTCCAGGGCCTGGAAACACCATATATTTT.

V and J are TRBV9 and TRBJ1-5, with a weak D call TRBD1 (6 bases). V was pared by 4 bases and J by 8 bases, with 19 bases between. The CDR3 runs to 15 residues. Germline CDR1 is SGDLS and CDR2 is YYNGEE. The CDR3 loop reads CASSQGSRGNEPQHF. For the CDR3, the DNA is TGTGCCAGCAGCCAAGGGAGCAGGGGAAATGAGCCCCAGCATTTT.

The CDR3 region has the DNA TGCGCCAGCAGCCCGAGGGTCATAGCGGGGGAGACCCAGTACTTC. Translating it yields CASSPRVIAGETQYF. The J gene is TRBJ2-5, the V gene TRBV4-3; 8 nucleotides line up with TRBD2. Trimming took 4 bases from V and 5 from J; bases not matched to a gene: 9. Germline CDR1 and CDR2: LGHNA and YSLEER. The length of the CDR3 is 15 residues.

This sequence joins TRBV10-3 and TRBJ1-1; the D gene is possibly TRBD1 (5 bases). Germline V gene lookup returns CDR1 ENHRY and CDR2 SYGVKD. The length of the CDR3 is 13 residues. V was trimmed by 6 bases and J by 1 base, leaving 9 bases between them. The CDR3 DNA reads as TGTGCCATCAGACGGGACGGGAACACTGAAGCTTTCTTT. Its protein is CAIRRDGNTEAFF.

This chain connects TRBV5-5 to TRBJ1-6; perhaps TRBD1 as D (6 bases). V was cut by 2 bases and J by 6 bases, with 12 bases left in between. The germline V gene encodes CDR1 SGHKS and CDR2 YYEKEE (reference sequence). The CDR3 length is 15 residues. The DNA of the CDR3 is TGTGCCAGCAGCTTTGGGGGGGCGAGTAATTCACCCCTCCACTTT. It encodes CASSFGGASNSPLHF.

The rearrangement uses TRBV4-2 and TRBJ2-1; TRBD2 agrees at 9 bases. Trimming took 1 base from V and 4 from J; bases not matched to a gene: 5. From germline, CDR1 is LGHNA and CDR2 YNFKEQ. The CDR3 spans 16 residues. The CDR3 region is CASSQGGGGAYNEQFF. CDR3 coding DNA: TGTGCCAGCAGCCAAGGTGGCGGGGGGGCTTACAATGAGCAGTTCTTC.

The table lists this clone with a few counts. This chain links TRBV7-6 with TRBJ1-2; D is perhaps TRBD1 (5 bases). The CDR3 has 15 residues. The V and J ends lost 1 base and 8 bases respectively, with 17 bases between them. The V gene's germline CDR1 is SGHVS and CDR2 FNYEAQ. CDR3 region: CASSLDSGAPGGYTF. The CDR3 nucleotides read TGTGCCAGCAGCTTAGACTCCGGGGCCCCTGGCGGCTACACCTTC.

The chain employs TRBV19 and TRBJ2-6; possibly TRBD1 for D (6 bases). V shed 4 bases and J shed 0 bases, with 10 bases lying between them. Germline V gene lookup returns CDR1 LNHDA and CDR2 SQIVND (reference sequence). CDR3 length equals 16 residues. The CDR3 reads CASSTTGTSGANVLTF. As DNA, the CDR3 is TGTGCCAGTAGTACGACAGGTACCTCTGGGGCCAACGTCCTGACTTTC.

This sequence joins TRBV29-1 and TRBJ2-3; 7 bases fit TRBD1. The CDR3 is 15 residues long. J lost 0 bases, V lost 3 bases, and 6 bases had no gene match. The V gene's germline CDR1 is SQVTM and CDR2 ANQGSEA. The CDR3 region has the DNA TGCAGCGTTGATTTTCTGGGACAGAGCACAGATACGCAGTATTTT. This gives the protein CSVDFLGQSTDTQYF.

The chain employs TRBV15 and TRBJ1-4; no reliable D call. CDR3 length: 14 residues. Trimming removed 8 bases at V and 7 bases at J, with 17 bases between. Germline V gives CDR1 LNHNV, CDR2 YYDKDF (reference sequence). The CDR3 DNA sequence: TGTGCCACCCACCCTGGACCAGGTTTTGAAAAACTGTTTTTT. Its translation: CATHPGPGFEKLFF.

The chain combines TRBV27 with TRBJ2-1; the D is unclear. The CDR3 totals 14 residues. V gave up 3 bases and J gave up 6 bases, with 12 bases separating them. Germline CDR1 is MNHEY and CDR2 is SMNVEV (reference sequence). DNA for the CDR3: TGTGCCAGCAGTTTCCAGGCCGGGTTCAATGAGCAGTTCTTC. Protein sequence: CASSFQAGFNEQFF.

The chain couples TRBV7-7 to TRBJ2-1; D gene ambiguous. Per the germline V gene, CDR1 is SSHAT and CDR2 is FNYEAQ (reference sequence). The CDR3 has 14 residues. V lost 0 bases and J lost 0, with 3 bases in between. This chain's CDR3 is CASSLAGSYNEQFF. The CDR3 bases are TGTGCCAGCAGCTTAGCTGGCTCCTACAATGAGCAGTTCTTC. Looking up the rest from reference TRBV7-7 and TRBJ2-1 gives the full variable domain: GAGVSQSPRYKVTKRGQDVTLRCDPISSHATLYWYQQALGQGPEFLTYFNYEAQPDKSGLPSDRFSAERPEGSISTLTIQRTEQRDSAMYRCASSLAGSYNEQFFGPGTRLTVL.